Here is one TCR beta chain with its context. Its antigen remains unknown. Losses at the gene ends were 7 bases for V and 0 bases for J; bases not matched to a gene: 4. CDR1 and CDR2 (germline): MNHNS, SASEGT. The CDR3 contains 16 residues. The data are from a study of CD8 T cells in ankylosing spondylitis. Scientists made TCR beta libraries using quantitative 5'-RACE with molecular barcodes. One entry per CDR3 protein results from TCRdb running MiXCR on the 5' RACE reads. The top ten clones hold just over 14% of a sample with more than 250,000 distinct CDR3 sequences, 8% of them seen once. General study results and limits: Previous work reported some of these motif variants in the synovial fluid and blood of reactive arthritis. In ankylosing spondylitis patients, matched synovial fluid reportedly showed significant enrichment of disease-linked clones. It appeared that ankylosing spondylitis blood was characterized by a TCR beta motif of several highly homologous variants. Peripheral blood samples showed relatively rare disease-linked clones, and these clones were CD8+.

This chain uses TRBV6-1 with TRBJ2-1, with TRBD2 matching 12 bases. Sequencing was performed on blood, either unsorted or a sorted T cell fraction (not recorded which). This TCR derives from a male donor with ankylosing spondylitis. CDR3 sequence (DNA): TGTGCCAGCACTATGACTAGCGGGAGCTCCTACAATGAGCAGTTCTTC. Amino acid sequence: CASTMTSGSSYNEQFF.